This entry is about one T cell receptor (beta chain). Its antigen is unknown. The record originates from a study of cytomegalovirus exposure and HLA in healthy donors. General observations from the study: No immune exposure information besides CMV serostatus was available.

V dropped 1 base and J dropped 5; count of bases not matched to a gene: 3. CDR3 size: 15 residues. CDR1 is SGHTA and CDR2 is FQGTGA in the germline V gene. 60 Vbeta and 13 Jbeta primers were used in PCR. Only in-frame clones appear in the TCRdb table, and some are missing; sequencing was by immunoSEQ multiplex PCR. This table holds tens of thousands of clones, about four fifths found once. This TCR was sampled from a middle-aged woman in good health and CMV-seronegative. The sequencing sample was made of PBMCs. V is TRBV7-3 and J is TRBJ2-3, with 10 positions matching TRBD2. This chain's CDR3 is CASSLRRTSGDTQYF. CDR3 sequence (DNA): TGTGCCAGCAGCTTAAGGAGGACTAGCGGAGATACGCAGTATTTT.